A selection of T cell receptor beta chains follows, all from one sample in a study of T cell changes during pregnancy in multiple sclerosis. TCRdb's copy holds only in-frame clones and misses some; the assay was immunoSEQ multiplex PCR. This sample has tens of thousands of clones, with about 87% found just once. Sequenced here: CD8+ T cells from peripheral blood mononuclear cells, sampled before pregnancy. These TCRs come from a female donor with multiple sclerosis, enrolled in a pregnancy study. Each CDR3 is given with its conserved first and last residue.

V gene,CDR3 length,J gene,CDR3 protein
TRBV18,13,TRBJ2-7,CASSGDSYYEQYF
TRBV28,15,TRBJ2-1,CASSSLREMVHEQFF
TRBV6-1,13,TRBJ1-1,CASSEYSPTEAFF
TRBV9,18,TRBJ2-3,CASSPAVASGGSTDTQYF
TRBV9,15,TRBJ2-7,CASSVGAGGIYEQYF
TRBV9,17,TRBJ2-5,CASSVVASGGAGETQYF
TRBV11-3,17,TRBJ2-7,CASSSPSGGALTFEQYF
TRBV30,11,-,CAWSVSNEQYF
TRBV9,14,TRBJ1-5,CASSTTGSNQPQHF
TRBV30,15,TRBJ2-2,CAHTETGKDVGELFF
TRBV27,15,TRBJ2-1,CASSYLAGVPNEQFF
TRBV4-3,16,TRBJ2-6,CASSKDSGSGANVLTF
TRBV6-5,16,TRBJ2-5,CASSYPRGTTKETQYF
TRBV6-1,15,TRBJ2-3,CASSPTSGWADTQYF
TRBV10-3,14,TRBJ2-1,CAISVGRASNEQFF
TRBV6-4,15,TRBJ2-1,CASSLTSGGANEQFF
TRBV27,14,TRBJ2-1,CASSLGTTYNEQFF
TRBV10-3,14,TRBJ2-7,CAISDSGSENEQYF
TRBV5-1,13,TRBJ2-1,CASSREGGNEQFF
TRBV7-8,13,TRBJ2-5,CASSRQFGETQYF
TRBV30,16,TRBJ1-3,CAWERGFLISGNTIYF
TRBV10-3,15,TRBJ2-7,CAISAERQVTYEQYF
TRBV6-1,15,TRBJ1-5,CASSAAGTGSQPQHF
TRBV6-5,15,TRBJ2-1,CASSYGRPVYNEQFF
TRBV7-3,14,TRBJ1-1,CASSAFDGQAEAFF
TRBV25-1,14,TRBJ2-1,CASSEWSSYNEQFF
TRBV7-9,16,TRBJ2-1,CASSSTDRGHYNEQFF
TRBV28,14,TRBJ1-5,CAILTGGSGQPQHF
TRBV27,17,TRBJ2-1,CASSSRSSGSTYNEQFF